The clone carrying this TCR beta chain appeared once. In the study's own analysis: Quantification of nucleated cells was approximated via reference gene primer amplification. Profiled with immunoSEQ multiplex PCR; TCRdb holds only in-frame clones, not every one. Clonal size and the V and J genes are those of that table, whereas D and trimming came from the DNA. The sample records about 90,000 clones, about nine tenths being singletons. The CDR3 has 13 residues. The entry originates in a study of blood T cell repertoires in COVID-19. At the level of the study: The United States, Italy and Spain provided the acute and convalescent COVID-19 samples. T cells, B-cell-depleted T cells, or PBMCs provided the cDNA or gDNA that served as material.

The sequencing input was peripheral blood. This receptor was taken from a human donor with active COVID-19. The donor label of this sample is uncertain. The gene calls are TRBV12-2 and TRBJ2-5; the table assigns TRBD1, which was not confirmed against the DNA. TRBV12-2 is deemed a pseudogene. CDR3 bases: TGTGCAAGTCGCTTACATAACAAAGAGACCCAGTACTTC. It yields the protein CASRLHNKETQYF.